This T cell receptor beta chain was identified during a study of a mutant IDH1 vaccine in newly diagnosed glioma. On the study more broadly: Eight vaccinations were given in weeks 1, 3, 5, 7, 11, 15, 19 and 23.

Time point in this sample: week 11, during vaccination. The investigators gave 300 ug of mutant IDH1 20-mer peptide in each vaccine dose, together with topical imiquimod. The ends were cut back, 2 bases at V and 1 base at J, with 6 bases in the middle. Germline CDR1 is KGHSH and CDR2 is LQKENI. The CDR3 extends over 13 amino acids. Produced via immunoSEQ multiplex PCR; TCRdb's table is partial and in-frame only. The sample has some 59,000 clones, about 89% seen once; the top ten hold 1.5% to 2%. For this clone: No antigen is known for it.

The clonotype originates from a man between 40 and 49 years old with glioma. This chain uses TRBV18 with TRBJ2-7; possibly TRBD2 for D (5 bases). Specimen: PBMCs, collected from a glioma patient whose treatment included an IDH1 peptide vaccine. The DNA of the CDR3 is TGTGCCAGCTCACCAAGGACTTCCTACGAGCAGTACTTC. It translates to CASSPRTSYEQYF.